A single sample is the source of the 3 T cell receptor beta chains below, sequenced in a study of T cell repertoires in cytomegalovirus infection. TCRdb reprocessed the reads via MiXCR and lists one record per CDR3 protein. Of about 470,000 distinct CDR3 sequences listed, roughly 46% are singletons. These TCRs' antigens remain unknown. Sequencing used cultured PBMCs, obtained from culture after CMV antigen stimulation. These receptors all come from a human donor in good health (CMV status not recorded). Some clones in this sample may be carry-over from other donors' samples.

The chain combines TRBV6-6 with TRBJ1-2; 11 bases match TRBD1. V shed 7 bases, J shed 3 bases, and the junction held 22 bases outside the gene matches. The V gene's germline CDR1 is MNHNY and CDR2 SVGAGI (reference sequence). The CDR3 sequence is 20 residues long. CDR3 coding DNA: TGTGCCAGCAACGTATCGCCCTCCGGGACAGGGGGTGCCGGTGACTATGGCTACACCTTC. Its translation is CASNVSPSGTGGAGDYGYTF.

The chain joins TRBV7-9 to TRBJ2-7; D unresolved. CDR1 is SEHNR, CDR2 FQNEAQ, per germline (reference sequence). With 3 bases removed from V and 4 bases from J, the gap between germline ends came to 7 bases. The CDR3 extends over 12 amino acids. CDR3 region: CASSFLYYEQYF. In DNA, the CDR3 is TGTGCCAGCAGCTTCCTCTATTACGAGCAGTACTTC.

The DNA for the CDR3 is TGCAGTGCACCGGGACTAGGATATACGCAGTATTTT. It is translated as CSAPGLGYTQYF. The chain combines TRBV20-1 with TRBJ2-3, with 8 bases lining up with TRBD2. The trim removed 6 bases at V and 7 bases at J, leaving 6 bases unmatched. Germline lookup yields CDR1 DFQATT and CDR2 SNEGSKA (reference sequence). CDR3 length: 12 residues.